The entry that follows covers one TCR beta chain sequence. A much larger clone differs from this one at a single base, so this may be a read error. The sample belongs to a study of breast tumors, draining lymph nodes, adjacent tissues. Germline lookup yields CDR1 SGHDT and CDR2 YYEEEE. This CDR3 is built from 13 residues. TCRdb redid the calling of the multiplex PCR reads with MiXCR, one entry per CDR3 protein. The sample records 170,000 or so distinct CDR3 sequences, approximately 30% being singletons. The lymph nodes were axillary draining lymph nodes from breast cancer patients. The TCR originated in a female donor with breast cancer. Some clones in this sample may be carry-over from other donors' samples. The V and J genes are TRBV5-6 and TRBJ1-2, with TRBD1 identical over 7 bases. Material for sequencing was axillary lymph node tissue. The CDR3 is CASSLGTAPSGLF. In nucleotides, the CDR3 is TGTGCCAGCAGCTTAGGGACAGCGCCGAGTGGGCTCTTC.